The 21 T cell receptor beta chains below come from one sample, sequenced in a study of regulatory T cells in long-lasting Graves disease. The time point denotes: persistent/refractory GD, antithyroid drugs over 5 years with positive TRAb. Preparation of the TCR library used RNA extracted from PBMCs. TCR beta libraries were built with iRepertoire HTBI primers and Arm-PCR of CDR3 regions. TCRdb re-analysed the multiplex PCR reads in MiXCR, keeping a single row per CDR3 protein. Of more than 650,000 distinct CDR3 sequences in the sample, about 32% are singletons; the top ten hold around 40%. The specimen comprised peripheral blood mononuclear cells (PBMCs), sampled when the disease was refractory, from a patient treated with antithyroid drugs. The origin of the receptors is a female donor with Graves disease.

This clonotype was seen at least ten times. This chain links TRBV6-1 with TRBJ2-6, with unresolved D. Germline assignment: CDR1 MNHNS and CDR2 SASEGT. The CDR3 has 13 amino acids. With 8 bases removed from V and 4 bases from J, the gap between germline ends came to 9 bases. This chain's CDR3 is CASSQRGANVLTF. The CDR3 nucleotides are TGTGCCAGCTCGCAAAGGGGGGCCAACGTCCTGACTTTC.

The chain carries TRBV10-1 and TRBJ2-2, with D tentatively TRBD2 (5 bases). The CDR3 has 13 amino acids. Germline V CDR1 and CDR2: WNHNN, SYGVQD (reference sequence). V lost 6 bases, J lost 4 bases, and 9 bases lay in between. The CDR3 loop is CASRRESTGELFF. The CDR3 DNA reads as TGCGCCAGCAGAAGGGAGAGCACCGGGGAGCTGTTTTTT.

The chain employs TRBV15 and TRBJ1-4; 8 positions agree with TRBD1. The CDR3 covers 16 residues. Germline CDR1 and CDR2: LNHNV and YYDKDF (reference sequence). The V and J ends lost 0 bases and 3 bases, in that order; junction bases with no gene match: 3. The chain's CDR3 is CATSRDSRGPNEKLFF. In DNA form, the CDR3 reads TGTGCCACCAGCAGAGATAGCAGGGGGCCTAATGAAAAACTGTTTTTT.

The V gene is TRBV19, the J gene TRBJ1-1; no definite D call. V was trimmed by 10 bases and J by 0 bases, leaving 15 bases between them. The CDR3 length is 14 residues. Per the germline V gene, CDR1 is LNHDA and CDR2 is SQIVND (reference sequence). The CDR3 reads CATMGFRMNTEAFF. In DNA form, the CDR3 reads TGTGCCACCATGGGGTTTCGGATGAACACTGAAGCTTTCTTT.

The rearrangement links TRBV29-1 to TRBJ1-1; possible D gene TRBD1, 6 bases. Germline CDR1 and CDR2: SQVTM and ANQGSEA. This CDR3 contains 12 residues. V gave up 7 bases and J gave up 5 bases, with 14 bases separating them. The CDR3 loop reads CSAAGHRTEAFF. The CDR3 DNA reads TGCAGCGCCGCGGGACATCGGACTGAAGCTTTCTTT.

This chain uses TRBV5-8 with TRBJ1-5; unclear D gene. The CDR3 is made up of 13 amino acids. Germline V gene lookup returns CDR1 SGHTS and CDR2 YDEGEE. Trimming left V 2 bases short and J 3 bases short, with 6 bases between. The CDR3 loop is CASSFSTNQPQHF. The CDR3 bases are TGTGCCAGCAGCTTTTCCACCAATCAGCCCCAGCATTTT.

This sequence joins TRBV5-1 and TRBJ1-1; a weak D match, TRBD1 (6 bases). The CDR3 loop spans 13 amino acids. Per germline, CDR1 SGHRS and CDR2 YFSETQ. V was trimmed by 6 bases and J by 2 bases, leaving 11 bases between them. Here the CDR3 DNA reads TGCGCCAGCATGGGACAATTTAACACTGAAGCTTTCTTT. Translated: CASMGQFNTEAFF. Combining the CDR3 with reference TRBV5-1 and TRBJ1-1 gives the whole variable domain KAGVTQTPRYLIKTRGQQVTLSCSPISGHRSVSWYQQTPGQGLQFLFEYFSETQRNKGNFPGRFSGRQFSNSRSEMNVSTLELGDSALYLCASMGQFNTEAFFGQGTRLTVV.

This chain links TRBV20-1 with TRBJ2-5; 11 nucleotides agree with TRBD2. Germline V lookup: CDR1 DFQATT, CDR2 SNEGSKA (reference sequence). The V segment lost 0 bases and the J segment 5 bases; nucleotides outside the gene matches: 11. This CDR3 is 17 amino acids long. The CDR3 loop reads CSARDKTSGTYFETQYF. The CDR3 DNA sequence: TGCAGTGCTAGAGATAAGACTAGCGGGACCTACTTTGAGACCCAGTACTTC.

The chain joins TRBV7-8 to TRBJ1-4; possibly TRBD1 for D (6 bases). V shed 5 bases and J shed 7 bases, with 20 bases lying between them. The CDR3 sequence is 16 residues long. CDR1 is SGHVS, CDR2 FQNEAQ, per germline. The CDR3 sequence is CASSPTGRGALEKLFF. For the CDR3, the DNA is TGTGCCAGCAGCCCGACGGGACGGGGGGCGCTTGAAAAACTGTTTTTT.

This clonotype was counted a few times. The chain is built from TRBV20-1 and TRBJ2-7, with TRBD2 as a possible D gene (5 bases). Germline CDR1 and CDR2: DFQATT and SNEGSKA (reference sequence). V lost 5 bases and J lost 7, with 15 bases in between. The CDR3 has 12 residues. Written as DNA, the CDR3 is TGCAGTGCTCAGCGGCCCGGTGGAGAGCAGTACTTC. It specifies CSAQRPGGEQYF.

V gene TRBV6-1 combines with J gene TRBJ2-3, with TRBD2 matching 7 bases. The CDR3 loop spans 15 amino acids. Germline lookup yields CDR1 MNHNS and CDR2 SASEGT. Trimming at V came to 6 bases and at J to 2 bases, leaving 8 bases not matched to a gene. CDR3 in amino acids: CASSRSGATTDTQYF. CDR3 coding DNA: TGTGCCAGCAGCCGGAGCGGGGCTACCACAGATACGCAGTATTTT.

This sequence joins TRBV7-9 and TRBJ2-3; D uncertain. Trimming removed 8 bases at V and 1 base at J, with 4 bases between. Germline values: CDR1 SEHNR, CDR2 FQNEAQ (reference sequence). This CDR3 is built from 11 residues. CDR3 protein: CASVGTDTQYF. As DNA, the CDR3 is TGTGCCAGCGTCGGCACAGATACGCAGTATTTT.

This clonotype was picked up a small number of times. This chain uses TRBV5-1 with TRBJ1-2; 11 bases align to TRBD1. The CDR3 has 17 residues. V lost 4 bases to trimming and J lost 4 bases; unmatched junction nucleotides: 12. Germline loops: CDR1 SGHRS, CDR2 YFSETQ. This chain's CDR3 is CASSLNLGQGAGYGYTF. The DNA of the CDR3 is TGCGCCAGCAGCCTGAACCTCGGACAGGGGGCCGGCTATGGCTACACCTTC.

This clonotype appeared a single time. The DNA of the CDR3 is TGTGCCAGCAGCTTAGCGCTTGGGTCGACCGGGGAGCTGTTTTTT. Its protein is CASSLALGSTGELFF. The chain has TRBV7-7 and TRBJ2-2; D unresolved. V lost 0 bases to trimming and J lost 5 bases, with 10 bases between them. CDR3 length equals 15 residues. CDR1 SSHAT and CDR2 FNYEAQ come from the germline V gene (reference sequence).

This clonotype has only a few counts. V and J are TRBV7-9 and TRBJ1-4; 8 bases fit TRBD1. The germline gives CDR1 SEHNR, CDR2 FQNEAQ (reference sequence). CDR3 length equals 15 residues. V lost 0 bases, J lost 7 bases, and 4 bases stayed unmatched. The CDR3 loop is CASSLALGQGEKLFF. In DNA form, the CDR3 reads TGTGCCAGCAGCTTAGCTCTCGGACAGGGTGAAAAACTGTTTTTT.

The chain uses TRBV2 and TRBJ2-2; weak D call: TRBD1 (6 bases). V lost 7 bases and J lost 4, with 16 bases in between. This CDR3 region has 15 residues. The germline V gene encodes CDR1 SNHLY and CDR2 FYNNEI. The CDR3 sequence: CASIRGPRGTGELFF. The CDR3, as DNA: TGTGCCAGCATAAGGGGCCCCAGGGGCACCGGGGAGCTGTTTTTT.

This chain connects TRBV5-1 to TRBJ1-1; D remains ambiguous. CDR1 SGHRS and CDR2 YFSETQ come from the germline V gene. Between the trimmed V and J ends, which lost 5 bases and 6 bases, there was a span of 14 bases. This CDR3 has 13 amino acids. The DNA of the CDR3 is TGCGCCAGCAGTCAAGGTGGTCCTCCTGAAGCTTTCTTT. Translating it yields CASSQGGPPEAFF.

This clonotype occurred many times. The chain uses TRBV11-2 and TRBJ2-7; possible D gene TRBD2, 6 bases. Trimming removed 6 bases at V and 2 bases at J, with 17 bases between. The CDR3 has 15 residues. CDR1 SGHAT and CDR2 FQNNGV come from the germline V gene. CDR3 bases: TGTGCCAGCAGAACCCTAATTCGGGGGACCTACGAGCAGTACTTC. It translates to CASRTLIRGTYEQYF. The variable domain in full, completed from reference TRBV11-2 and TRBJ2-7, reads EAGVAQSPRYKIIEKRQSVAFWCNPISGHATLYWYQQILGQGPKLLIQFQNNGVVDDSQLPKDRFSAERLKGVDSTLKIQPAKLEDSAVYLCASRTLIRGTYEQYFGPGTRLTVT.

This clonotype showed up many times. CDR3 DNA: TGCAGTGCTAGGACAGGAACCAAAACCTACGAGCAGTACTTC. This codes for CSARTGTKTYEQYF. J is TRBJ2-7 and V is TRBV20-1, with D possibly being TRBD1 (6 bases). Germline CDR1 reads DFQATT; CDR2 reads SNEGSKA (reference sequence). The CDR3 covers 14 residues. V lost 3 bases and J 2 bases, leaving 14 bases between the germline ends.

A few counts support this clonotype. The chain recombines TRBV2 with TRBJ1-2; TRBD1 agrees at 9 bases. CDR1 and CDR2 (germline): SNHLY, FYNNEI. Losses at the gene ends were 5 bases for V and 8 bases for J; bases not matched to a gene: 15. The CDR3 sequence is 16 residues long. Written as DNA, the CDR3 is TGTGCCAGCAGTCCCGGGACAGGGACCTACTATGGAGGCTACACCTTC. This translates into CASSPGTGTYYGGYTF.

This clonotype was found many times. The chain recombines TRBV9 with TRBJ1-1; TRBD1 is a possible D gene (5 bases). The CDR3 length is 14 residues. V lost 4 bases and J lost 4, with 14 bases in between. The germline V gene has CDR1 SGDLS and CDR2 YYNGEE. The CDR3 here is CASSPIGASTEAFF. The CDR3 DNA reads TGTGCCAGCAGCCCTATAGGGGCGAGCACTGAAGCTTTCTTT.